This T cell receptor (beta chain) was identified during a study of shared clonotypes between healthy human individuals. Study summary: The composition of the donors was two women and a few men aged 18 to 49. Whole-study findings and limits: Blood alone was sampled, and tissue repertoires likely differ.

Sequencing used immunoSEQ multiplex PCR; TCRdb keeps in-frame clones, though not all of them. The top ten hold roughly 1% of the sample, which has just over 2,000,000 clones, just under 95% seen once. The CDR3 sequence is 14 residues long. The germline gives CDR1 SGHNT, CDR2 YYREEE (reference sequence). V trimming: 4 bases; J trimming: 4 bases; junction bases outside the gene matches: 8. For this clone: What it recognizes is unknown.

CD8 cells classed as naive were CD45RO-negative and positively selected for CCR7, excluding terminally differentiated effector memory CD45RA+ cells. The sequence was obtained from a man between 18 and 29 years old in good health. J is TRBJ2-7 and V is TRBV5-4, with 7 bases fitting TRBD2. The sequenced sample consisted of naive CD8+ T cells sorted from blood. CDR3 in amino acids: CASSPGGNKYEQYF. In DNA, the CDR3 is TGTGCCAGCAGCCCCGGGGGGAATAAATACGAGCAGTACTTC.